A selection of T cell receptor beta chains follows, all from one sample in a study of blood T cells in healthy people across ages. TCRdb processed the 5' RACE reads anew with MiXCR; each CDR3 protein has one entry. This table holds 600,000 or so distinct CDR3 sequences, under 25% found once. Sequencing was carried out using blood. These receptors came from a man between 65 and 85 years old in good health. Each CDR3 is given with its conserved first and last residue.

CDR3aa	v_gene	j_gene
CASSVLGMEKLFF	TRBV2	TRBJ1-4
CSARGGVGAFF	TRBV20-1	TRBJ1-1
CSVERGTSGSLNIQYF	TRBV29-1	TRBJ2-4
CASRPILEFDEQFF	TRBV27	TRBJ2-1
CASSGWRAPYEQYF	TRBV28	TRBJ2-7
CASSLGLALDIEQFF	TRBV7-9	.
CSARGQITGAGNTIYF	TRBV20-1	TRBJ1-3
CASSEARAGATYEQYF	TRBV2	.
CSATLQNTEAFF	TRBV20-1	TRBJ1-1
CASSQDGGGATEAFF	TRBV3-1	TRBJ1-1
CASSQRQVGTEKLFF	TRBV19	TRBJ1-4
CASSPDGTNQETQYF	TRBV7-9	TRBJ2-5
CSARGGRQGKSYEQYF	TRBV20-1	TRBJ2-7
CASSFRGLGEKLFF	TRBV7-9	TRBJ1-4
CSARDVQGERLLF	TRBV20-1	TRBJ1-4
CASSFGHQPQHF	TRBV7-9	TRBJ1-5
CASSLAGRDEKLFF	TRBV5-1	TRBJ1-4
CSASLSLGEQFF	TRBV20-1	TRBJ2-1
CSASTSGYEQYF	TRBV20-1	TRBJ2-7
CASSAGRDNTGELFF	TRBV2	TRBJ2-2
CASAQEVNTEAFF	TRBV5-1	TRBJ1-1
CASSDGPGGEYEQYF	TRBV9	TRBJ2-7
CSAPTRLAGRSEQYF	TRBV20-1	.
CATSRVGTSVYNEQFF	TRBV15	TRBJ2-1